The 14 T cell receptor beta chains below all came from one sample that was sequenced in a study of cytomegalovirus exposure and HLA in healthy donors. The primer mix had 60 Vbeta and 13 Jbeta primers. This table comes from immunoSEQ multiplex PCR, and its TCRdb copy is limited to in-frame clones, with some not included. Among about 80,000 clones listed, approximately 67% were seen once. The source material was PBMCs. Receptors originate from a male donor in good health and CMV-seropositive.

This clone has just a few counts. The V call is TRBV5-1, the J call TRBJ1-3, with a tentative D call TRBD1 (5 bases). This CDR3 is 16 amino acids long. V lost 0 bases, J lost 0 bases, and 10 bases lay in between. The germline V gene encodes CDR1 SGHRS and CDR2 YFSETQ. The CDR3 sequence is CASSLDGASSGNTIYF. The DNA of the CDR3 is TGCGCCAGCAGCTTGGATGGGGCTAGCTCTGGAAACACCATATATTTT.

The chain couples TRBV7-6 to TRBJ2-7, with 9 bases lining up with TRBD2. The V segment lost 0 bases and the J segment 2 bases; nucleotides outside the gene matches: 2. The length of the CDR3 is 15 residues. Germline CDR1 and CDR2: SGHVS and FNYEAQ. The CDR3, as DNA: TGTGCCAGCAGCTTAGCGACTAGCGGTACCTACGAGCAGTACTTC. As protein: CASSLATSGTYEQYF.

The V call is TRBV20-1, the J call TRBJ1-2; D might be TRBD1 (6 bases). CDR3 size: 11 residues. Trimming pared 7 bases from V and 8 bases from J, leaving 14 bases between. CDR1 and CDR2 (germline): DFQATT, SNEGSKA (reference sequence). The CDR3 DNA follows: TGCAGTGTTACACAGGGAGACGGCTACACCTTC. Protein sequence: CSVTQGDGYTF.

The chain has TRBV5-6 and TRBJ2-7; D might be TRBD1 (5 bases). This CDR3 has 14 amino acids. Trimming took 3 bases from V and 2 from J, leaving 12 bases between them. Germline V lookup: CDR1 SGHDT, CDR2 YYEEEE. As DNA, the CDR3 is TGTGCCAGCAGCTCGCAGACAGCCCCCTACGAGCAGTACTTC. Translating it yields CASSSQTAPYEQYF.

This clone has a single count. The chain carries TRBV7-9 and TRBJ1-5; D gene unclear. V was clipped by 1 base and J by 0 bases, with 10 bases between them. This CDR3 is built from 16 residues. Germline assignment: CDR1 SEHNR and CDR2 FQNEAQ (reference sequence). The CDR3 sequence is CASSLGGSNSNQPQHF. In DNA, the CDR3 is TGTGCCAGCAGCTTAGGAGGCAGTAATAGCAATCAGCCCCAGCATTTT.

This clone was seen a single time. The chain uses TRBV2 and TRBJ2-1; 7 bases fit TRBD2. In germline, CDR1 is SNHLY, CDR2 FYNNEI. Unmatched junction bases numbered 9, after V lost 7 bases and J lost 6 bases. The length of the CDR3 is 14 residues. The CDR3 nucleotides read TGTGCCAGCAAACCGGGAGGACTACTCAATGAGCAGTTCTTC. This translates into CASKPGGLLNEQFF.

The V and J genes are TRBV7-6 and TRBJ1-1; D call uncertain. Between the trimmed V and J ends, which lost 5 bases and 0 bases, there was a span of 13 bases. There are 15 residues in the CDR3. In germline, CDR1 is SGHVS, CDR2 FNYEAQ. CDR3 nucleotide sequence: TGTGCCAGCAGCCCCCTTACACCCATGAACACTGAAGCTTTCTTT. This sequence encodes CASSPLTPMNTEAFF.

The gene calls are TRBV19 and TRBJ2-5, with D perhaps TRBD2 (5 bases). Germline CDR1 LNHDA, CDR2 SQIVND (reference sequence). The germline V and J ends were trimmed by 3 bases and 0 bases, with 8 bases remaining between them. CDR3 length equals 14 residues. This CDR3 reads CASSIRTYQETQYF. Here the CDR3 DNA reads TGTGCCAGTAGTATTCGGACTTACCAAGAGACCCAGTACTTC.

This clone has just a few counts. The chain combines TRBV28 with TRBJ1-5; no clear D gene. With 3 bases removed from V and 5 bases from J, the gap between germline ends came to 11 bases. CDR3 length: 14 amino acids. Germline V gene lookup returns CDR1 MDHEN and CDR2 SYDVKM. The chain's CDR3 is CASSFPREYQPQHF. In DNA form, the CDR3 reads TGTGCCAGCAGTTTCCCCCGAGAATATCAGCCCCAGCATTTT.

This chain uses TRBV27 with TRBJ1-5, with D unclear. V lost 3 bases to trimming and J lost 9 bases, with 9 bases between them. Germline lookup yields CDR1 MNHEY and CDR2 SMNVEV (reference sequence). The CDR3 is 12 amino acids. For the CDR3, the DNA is TGTGCCAGCAGTTTTCCCGCGGGGCCCCAGCATTTT. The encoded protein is CASSFPAGPQHF.

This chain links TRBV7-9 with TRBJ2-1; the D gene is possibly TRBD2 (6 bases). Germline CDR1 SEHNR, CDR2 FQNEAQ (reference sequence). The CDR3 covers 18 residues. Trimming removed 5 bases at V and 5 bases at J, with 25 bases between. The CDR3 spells CASSPRGGRSWGNNEQFF. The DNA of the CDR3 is TGTGCCAGCAGCCCACGGGGAGGCAGGTCGTGGGGCAACAATGAGCAGTTCTTC.

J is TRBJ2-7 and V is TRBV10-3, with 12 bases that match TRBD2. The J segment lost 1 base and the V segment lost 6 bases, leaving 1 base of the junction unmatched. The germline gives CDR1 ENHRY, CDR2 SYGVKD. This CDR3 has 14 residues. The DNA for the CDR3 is TGTGCCATCAGACTAGCGGGGGGATCCTACGAGCAGTACTTC. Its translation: CAIRLAGGSYEQYF.

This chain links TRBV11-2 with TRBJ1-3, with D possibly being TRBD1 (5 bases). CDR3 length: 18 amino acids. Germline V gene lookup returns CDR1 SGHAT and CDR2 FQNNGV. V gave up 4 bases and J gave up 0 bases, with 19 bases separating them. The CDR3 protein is CASSSRGGVRSSGNTIYF. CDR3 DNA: TGTGCCAGCAGCTCACGGGGGGGGGTTCGATCCTCTGGAAACACCATATATTTT.

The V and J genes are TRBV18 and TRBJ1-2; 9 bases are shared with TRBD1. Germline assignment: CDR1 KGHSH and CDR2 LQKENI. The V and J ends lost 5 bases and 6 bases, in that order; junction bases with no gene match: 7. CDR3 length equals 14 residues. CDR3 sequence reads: CASSSQDRGDGYTF. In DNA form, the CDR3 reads TGTGCCAGCTCATCCCAGGACAGGGGAGATGGCTACACCTTC. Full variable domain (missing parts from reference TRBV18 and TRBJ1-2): NAGVMQNPRHLVRRRGQEARLRCSPMKGHSHVYWYRQLPEEGLKFMVYLQKENIIDESGMPKERFSAEFPKEGPSILRIQQVVRGDSAAYFCASSSQDRGDGYTFGSGTRLTVV.